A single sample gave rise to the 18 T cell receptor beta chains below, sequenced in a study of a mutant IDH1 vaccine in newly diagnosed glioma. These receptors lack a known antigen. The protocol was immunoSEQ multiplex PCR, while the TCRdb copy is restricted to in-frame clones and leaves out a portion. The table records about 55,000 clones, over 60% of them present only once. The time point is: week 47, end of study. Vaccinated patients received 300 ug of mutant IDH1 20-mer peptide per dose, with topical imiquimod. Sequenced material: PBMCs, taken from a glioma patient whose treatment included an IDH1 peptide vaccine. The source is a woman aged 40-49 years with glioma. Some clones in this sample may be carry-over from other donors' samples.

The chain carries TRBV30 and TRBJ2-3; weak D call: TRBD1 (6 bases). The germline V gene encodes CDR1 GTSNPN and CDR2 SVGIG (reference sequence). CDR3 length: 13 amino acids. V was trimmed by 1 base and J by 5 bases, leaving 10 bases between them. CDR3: CAWSGQVEDTQYF. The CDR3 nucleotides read TGTGCCTGGAGTGGACAGGTAGAAGATACGCAGTATTTT.

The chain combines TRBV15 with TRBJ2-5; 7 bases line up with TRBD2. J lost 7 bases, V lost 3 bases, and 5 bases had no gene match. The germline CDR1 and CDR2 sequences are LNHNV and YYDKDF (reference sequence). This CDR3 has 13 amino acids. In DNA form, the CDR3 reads TGTGCCACCAGCAGCGGGGGGTCGGCGACCCAGTACTTC. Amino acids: CATSSGGSATQYF.

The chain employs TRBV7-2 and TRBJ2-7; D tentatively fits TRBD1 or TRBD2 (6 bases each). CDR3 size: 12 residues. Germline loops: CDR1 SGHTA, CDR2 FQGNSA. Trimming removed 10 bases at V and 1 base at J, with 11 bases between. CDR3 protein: CATQGTSYEQYF. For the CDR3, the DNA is TGTGCCACCCAGGGGACTTCCTACGAGCAGTACTTC.

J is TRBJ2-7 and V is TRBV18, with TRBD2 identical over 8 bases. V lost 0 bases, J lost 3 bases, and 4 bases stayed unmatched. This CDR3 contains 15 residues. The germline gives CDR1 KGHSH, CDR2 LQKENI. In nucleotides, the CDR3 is TGTGCCAGCTCACCACCGAGCGGGGGAAACTACGAGCAGTACTTC. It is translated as CASSPPSGGNYEQYF.

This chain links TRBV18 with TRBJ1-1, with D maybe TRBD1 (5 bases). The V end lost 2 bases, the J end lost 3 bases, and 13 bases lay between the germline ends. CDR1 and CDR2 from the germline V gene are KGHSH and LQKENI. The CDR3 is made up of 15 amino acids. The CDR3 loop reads CASSPSTTEYTEAFF. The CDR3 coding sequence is TGTGCCAGCTCACCAAGTACGACAGAGTACACTGAAGCTTTCTTT.

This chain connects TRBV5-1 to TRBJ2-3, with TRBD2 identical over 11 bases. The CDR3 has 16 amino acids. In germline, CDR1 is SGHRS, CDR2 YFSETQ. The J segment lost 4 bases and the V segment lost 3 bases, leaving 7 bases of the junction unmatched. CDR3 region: CASSSSLAGGADTQYF. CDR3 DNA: TGCGCCAGCAGCTCCTCCTTAGCGGGGGGGGCAGATACGCAGTATTTT.

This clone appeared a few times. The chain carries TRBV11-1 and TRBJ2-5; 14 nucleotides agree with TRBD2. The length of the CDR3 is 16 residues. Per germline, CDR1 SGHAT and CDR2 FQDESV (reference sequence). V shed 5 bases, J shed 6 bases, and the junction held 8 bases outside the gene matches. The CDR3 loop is CASSPGLAGGPKTQYF. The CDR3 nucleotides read TGTGCCAGCAGCCCTGGACTAGCGGGGGGCCCAAAGACCCAGTACTTC.

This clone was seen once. The CDR3 spells CASSIGTGSYEQYF. The CDR3 DNA is TGTGCCAGCAGTATAGGGACAGGGAGTTACGAGCAGTACTTC. V gene TRBV11-2 combines with J gene TRBJ2-7; 9 nucleotides agree with TRBD1. V shed 6 bases, J shed 4 bases, and the junction held 7 bases outside the gene matches. The CDR3 consists of 14 residues. From germline, CDR1 is SGHAT and CDR2 FQNNGV.

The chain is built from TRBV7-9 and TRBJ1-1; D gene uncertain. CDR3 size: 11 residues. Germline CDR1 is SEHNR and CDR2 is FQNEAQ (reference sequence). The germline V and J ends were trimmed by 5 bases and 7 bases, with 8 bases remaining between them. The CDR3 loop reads CASSQLHEAFF. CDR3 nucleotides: TGTGCCAGCAGCCAATTACATGAAGCTTTCTTT.

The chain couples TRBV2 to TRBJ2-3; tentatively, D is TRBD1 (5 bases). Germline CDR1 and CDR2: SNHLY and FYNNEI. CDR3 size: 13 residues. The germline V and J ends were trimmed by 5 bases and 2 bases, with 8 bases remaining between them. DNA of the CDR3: TGTGCCAGCAGTCCGGACAACACAGATACGCAGTATTTT. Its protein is CASSPDNTDTQYF.

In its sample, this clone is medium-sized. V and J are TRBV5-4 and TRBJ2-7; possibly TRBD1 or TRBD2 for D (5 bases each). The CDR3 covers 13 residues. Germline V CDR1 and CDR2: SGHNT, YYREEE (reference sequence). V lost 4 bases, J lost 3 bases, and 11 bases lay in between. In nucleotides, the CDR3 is TGTGCCAGCAGCACCGGGACGGACTACGAGCAGTACTTC. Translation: CASSTGTDYEQYF. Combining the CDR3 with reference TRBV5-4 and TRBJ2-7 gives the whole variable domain ETGVTQSPTHLIKTRGQQVTLRCSSQSGHNTVSWYQQALGQGPQFIFQYYREEENGRGNFPPRFSGLQFPNYSSELNVNALELDDSALYLCASSTGTDYEQYFGPGTRLTVT.

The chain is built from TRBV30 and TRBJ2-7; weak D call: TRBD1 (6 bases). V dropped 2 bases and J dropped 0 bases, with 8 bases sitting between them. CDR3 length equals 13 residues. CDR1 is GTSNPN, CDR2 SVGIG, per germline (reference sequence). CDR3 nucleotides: TGTGCCTGGAGTACAGGGTCCTCCTACGAGCAGTACTTC. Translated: CAWSTGSSYEQYF.

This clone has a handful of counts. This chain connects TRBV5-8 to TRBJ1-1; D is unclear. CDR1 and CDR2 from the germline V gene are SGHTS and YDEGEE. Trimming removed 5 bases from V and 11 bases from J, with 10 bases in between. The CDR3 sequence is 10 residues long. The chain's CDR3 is CASSIPRAFF. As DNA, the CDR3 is TGTGCCAGCAGTATCCCAAGGGCTTTCTTT.

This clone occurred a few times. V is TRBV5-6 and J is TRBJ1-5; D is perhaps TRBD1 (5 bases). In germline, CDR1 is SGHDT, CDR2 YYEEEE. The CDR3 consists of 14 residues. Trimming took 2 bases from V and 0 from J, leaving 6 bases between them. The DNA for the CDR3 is TGTGCCAGCAGCTTTCAGGGTAGCAATCAGCCCCAGCATTTT. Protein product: CASSFQGSNQPQHF.

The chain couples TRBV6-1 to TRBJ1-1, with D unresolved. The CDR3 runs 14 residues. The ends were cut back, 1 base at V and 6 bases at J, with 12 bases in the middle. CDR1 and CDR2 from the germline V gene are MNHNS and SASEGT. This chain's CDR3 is CASSEDGEIAEAFF. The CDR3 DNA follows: TGTGCCAGCAGTGAAGATGGAGAGATAGCTGAAGCTTTCTTT.

CDR3 bases: TGCGCCAGCAGCCAGGGAGACAGCTCCTACGAGCAGTACTTC. Its translation is CASSQGDSSYEQYF. V gene TRBV4-1 combines with J gene TRBJ2-7; D may correspond to TRBD1 or TRBD2 (5 bases each). Germline assignment: CDR1 MGHRA and CDR2 YSYEKL. The CDR3 has 14 amino acids. The V gene lost 3 bases and the J gene lost 0 bases, with 9 bases spanning the gap.

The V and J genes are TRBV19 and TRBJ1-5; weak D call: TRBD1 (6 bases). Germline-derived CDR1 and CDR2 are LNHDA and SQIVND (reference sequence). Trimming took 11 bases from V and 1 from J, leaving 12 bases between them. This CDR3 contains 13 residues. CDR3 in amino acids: CAVSDRSNQPQHF. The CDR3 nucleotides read TGTGCCGTGTCGGACAGAAGCAATCAGCCCCAGCATTTT.

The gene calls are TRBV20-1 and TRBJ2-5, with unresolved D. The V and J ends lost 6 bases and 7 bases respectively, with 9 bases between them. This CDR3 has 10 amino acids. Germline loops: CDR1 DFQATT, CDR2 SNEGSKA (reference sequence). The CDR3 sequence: CSAAYGTQYF. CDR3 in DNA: TGCAGTGCAGCGTATGGGACCCAGTACTTC.